This TCR beta chain was sequenced in a study of low-dose radiotherapy and immunotherapy resistance in tumors. Across the study: Each patient was administered nivolumab intravenously at 240 mg, which was a flat dose, every two weeks, along with intravenous ipilimumab at 1 mg/kg every six weeks. Administration of intravenous cyclophosphamide at 200 mg/m2 took place every two weeks, one day before radiation and immunotherapy. On cycle 1 day 1, patients started four cycles of oral aspirin 300 mg daily.

Time point: before trial treatment. Patients who could take part had advanced solid tumors with no tumor-infiltrating lymphocytes. With a V-primer adapter and a constant-region primer, TCRs were amplified for roughly 18 PCR cycles. TCRdb passed the reads through MiXCR, listing each CDR3 protein once. The data show fewer than 60,000 distinct CDR3 sequences, approximately 12% seen once. Germline-derived CDR1 and CDR2 are SNHLY and FYNNEI. The CDR3 extends over 15 amino acids. Germline trimming cut 8 bases from V and 4 bases from J; bases unmatched to any gene: 11. This clonotype was counted ten times or more.

The chain couples TRBV2 to TRBJ2-3, with 8 positions matching TRBD2. The sequence was collected from a female donor with ovarian cancer. The material was PBMCs, obtained before treatment. The CDR3: CASGQASGSADTQYF. The CDR3, as DNA: TGTGCCAGCGGTCAGGCTAGCGGGTCGGCAGATACGCAGTATTTT.